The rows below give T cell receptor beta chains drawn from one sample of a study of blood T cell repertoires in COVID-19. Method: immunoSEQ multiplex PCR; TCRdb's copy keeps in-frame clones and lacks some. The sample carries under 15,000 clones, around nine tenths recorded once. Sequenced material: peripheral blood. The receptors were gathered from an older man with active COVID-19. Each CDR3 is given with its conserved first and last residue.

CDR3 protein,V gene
CASTISLTGPLEKLFF,TRBV28
CASRNGLHNEQFF,TRBV13
CASSLARRPQETQYF,TRBV11-1
CASSLQWRGTGELFF,TRBV27
CASSQTKELVHARPEQFF,TRBV4-1
CASMGGNTEAFF,TRBV2
CASSLTGSSYNEQFF,TRBV5-1
CASSEGLETQYF,TRBV9
CASRGGVGGYTF,TRBV6-5
CASSPQAGYTEAFF,TRBV4-2
CASSVWTGDAEKLFF,TRBV5-1
CASSEAGRGEQYF,TRBV6-1
CATSRDPGRRAGELFF,TRBV15
CASSPGVRETQYF,TRBV5-1
CATPTGSSYEQYF,TRBV7-9
CRDRVIAGPNTGELFF,TRBV18
CASRSGGSNEQFF,TRBV19